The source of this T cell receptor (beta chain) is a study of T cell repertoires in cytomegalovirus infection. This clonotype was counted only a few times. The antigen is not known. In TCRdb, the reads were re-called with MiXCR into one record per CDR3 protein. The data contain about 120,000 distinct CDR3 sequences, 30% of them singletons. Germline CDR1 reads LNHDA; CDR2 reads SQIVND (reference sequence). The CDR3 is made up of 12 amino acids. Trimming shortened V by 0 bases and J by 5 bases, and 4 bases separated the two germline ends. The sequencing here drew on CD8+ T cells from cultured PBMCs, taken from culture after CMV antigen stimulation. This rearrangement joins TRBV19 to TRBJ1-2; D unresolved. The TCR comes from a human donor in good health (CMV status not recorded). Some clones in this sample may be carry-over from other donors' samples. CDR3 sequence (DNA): TGTGCCAGTAGTATAGATCTGTATGGCTACACCTTC. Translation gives CASSIDLYGYTF.